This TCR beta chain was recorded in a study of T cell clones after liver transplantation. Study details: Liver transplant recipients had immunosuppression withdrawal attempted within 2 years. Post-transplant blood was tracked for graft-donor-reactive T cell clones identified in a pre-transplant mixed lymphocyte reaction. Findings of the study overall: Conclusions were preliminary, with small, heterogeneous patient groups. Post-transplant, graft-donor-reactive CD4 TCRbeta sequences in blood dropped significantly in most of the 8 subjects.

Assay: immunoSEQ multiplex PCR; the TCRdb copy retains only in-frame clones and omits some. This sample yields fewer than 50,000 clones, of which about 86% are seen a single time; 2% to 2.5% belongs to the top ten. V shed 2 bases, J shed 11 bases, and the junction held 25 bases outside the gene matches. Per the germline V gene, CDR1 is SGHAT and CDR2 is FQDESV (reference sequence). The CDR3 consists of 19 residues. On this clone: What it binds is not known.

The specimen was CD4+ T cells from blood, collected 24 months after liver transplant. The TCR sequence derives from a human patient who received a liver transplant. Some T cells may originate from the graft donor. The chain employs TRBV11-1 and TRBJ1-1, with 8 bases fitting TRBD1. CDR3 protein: CASSLSSWDRDRTRGSAFF. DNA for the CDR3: TGTGCCAGCAGCTTATCATCTTGGGATCGGGACAGGACTAGGGGTTCGGCTTTCTTT.